The 22 T cell receptor beta chains given below trace back to one sample, sequenced in a study of blood T cells in healthy people across ages. A J-beta primer mix and a sample-barcoded 5' primer were used in a second PCR of roughly 6 to 11 cycles. In TCRdb, the 5' RACE reads were re-called with MiXCR into one record per CDR3 protein. The table has fewer than 2,000,000 distinct CDR3 sequences, about 32% seen once. Source material: blood. Receptors originate from a woman aged 25 to 39 in good health.

This clonotype has more than one count but fewer than ten. This chain uses TRBV3-1 with TRBJ1-5; D is unresolved. Trimming cost V 3 bases and J 7 bases, with 10 bases left between them. The CDR3 is made up of 13 amino acids. Germline V lookup: CDR1 LGHDT, CDR2 YNNKEL (reference sequence). The CDR3 bases are TGTGCCAGCAGCCACAAGGTAGGCCAGCCCCAGCATTTT. It yields the protein CASSHKVGQPQHF. Variable domain in full (rest from reference TRBV3-1 and TRBJ1-5): DTAVSQTPKYLVTQMGNDKSIKCEQNLGHDTMYWYKQDSKKFLKIMFSYNNKELIINETVPNRFSPKSPDKAHLNLHINSLELGDSAVYFCASSHKVGQPQHFGDGTRLSIL.

The table lists this clonotype with a few counts. The chain uses TRBV10-3 and TRBJ1-2; D is unclear. This CDR3 comprises 12 residues. The germline V and J ends were trimmed by 3 bases and 4 bases, with 6 bases remaining between them. CDR1 is ENHRY and CDR2 is SYGVKD in the germline V gene. The CDR3 sequence: CAISDSPYGYTF. The CDR3 DNA reads TGTGCCATCAGTGATAGTCCCTATGGCTACACCTTC.

This clonotype was seen repeatedly, ten times or more. This chain links TRBV12-3 or TRBV12-4 with TRBJ2-7, with 13 bases lining up with TRBD2. V lost 0 bases to trimming and J lost 1 base; unmatched junction nucleotides: 6. The CDR3 has 18 residues. The CDR3 is CASSLATSGRGLSYEQYF. DNA for the CDR3: TGTGCCAGCAGTTTAGCAACTAGCGGGAGGGGGCTTTCCTACGAGCAGTACTTC.

The chain links TRBV10-3 to TRBJ2-2; tentatively, D is TRBD2 (5 bases). Per germline, CDR1 ENHRY and CDR2 SYGVKD. CDR3 length: 14 amino acids. Trimming shortened V by 0 bases and J by 5 bases, and 7 bases separated the two germline ends. CDR3 DNA sequence: TGTGCCATCAGTGAGTCGGGAGTTACCGGGGAGCTGTTTTTT. It is translated as CAISESGVTGELFF.

The chain employs TRBV20-1 and TRBJ2-3, with D maybe TRBD2 (6 bases). The CDR3 is 15 amino acids. Trimming removed 7 bases at V and 0 bases at J, with 17 bases between. Germline CDR1 is DFQATT and CDR2 is SNEGSKA (reference sequence). In DNA form, the CDR3 reads TGCAGTGTCAGGTCCAGCGGGCAAAGCACAGATACGCAGTATTTT. Translating gives CSVRSSGQSTDTQYF.

This clonotype is a singleton in its sample. The J gene is TRBJ1-5, the V gene TRBV6-2 or TRBV6-3, with TRBD1 as a possible D gene (6 bases). Germline CDR1 reads MNHEY; CDR2 reads SVGEGT. This CDR3 contains 15 residues. The ends were cut back, 4 bases at V and 5 bases at J, with 15 bases in the middle. CDR3 DNA: TGTGCCAGCAGTTCGACCGGGGGCCGATATCAGCCCCAGCATTTT. Protein product: CASSSTGGRYQPQHF.

This sequence joins TRBV6-4 and TRBJ1-6; D unclear. V was pared by 6 bases and J by 8 bases, with 11 bases between. CDR1 is MRHNA and CDR2 is SNTAGT in the germline V gene. The CDR3 contains 13 residues. CDR3 in amino acids: CASRPDGDSPLHF. The CDR3 DNA is TGTGCCAGCAGACCAGACGGGGATTCACCCCTCCACTTT.

This clonotype was counted only a few times. This sequence joins TRBV10-3 and TRBJ2-7; D remains ambiguous. V dropped 8 bases and J dropped 4 bases, with 9 bases sitting between them. The CDR3 runs to 11 residues. CDR1 and CDR2 (germline): ENHRY, SYGVKD. The CDR3 DNA follows: TGTGCCATCGCATCGGCTTACGAGCAGTACTTC. Translated, it gives CAIASAYEQYF.

This sequence joins TRBV24-1 and TRBJ2-3; the match to TRBD1 covers 8 bases. In germline, CDR1 is KGHDR, CDR2 SFDVKD. V shed 4 bases, J shed 0 bases, and the junction held 11 bases outside the gene matches. There are 18 residues in the CDR3. As DNA, the CDR3 is TGTGCCACCAGTGACCCGACAGGGGATACCACTAGCACAGATACGCAGTATTTT. Protein: CATSDPTGDTTSTDTQYF.

The chain employs TRBV27 and TRBJ2-3, with D possibly being TRBD2 (5 bases). The germline V and J ends were trimmed by 10 bases and 2 bases, with 10 bases remaining between them. CDR1 is MNHEY, CDR2 SMNVEV, per germline (reference sequence). The CDR3 is 12 residues long. The CDR3 sequence is CATRTVTDTQYF. CDR3 DNA sequence: TGTGCCACCAGGACTGTCACAGATACGCAGTATTTT.

The chain is built from TRBV20-1 and TRBJ2-5, with 8 bases lining up with TRBD2. Looked up from germline, CDR1 is DFQATT and CDR2 is SNEGSKA (reference sequence). V lost 0 bases to trimming and J lost 4 bases; unmatched junction nucleotides: 4. The CDR3 spans 14 residues. The CDR3 region is CSARDYLAGETQYF. For the CDR3, the DNA is TGCAGTGCTAGAGATTATCTAGCGGGAGAGACCCAGTACTTC.

This clonotype came up a few times. The chain links TRBV7-9 to TRBJ2-1; the match to TRBD2 covers 8 bases. Germline V lookup: CDR1 SEHNR, CDR2 FQNEAQ (reference sequence). V was clipped by 7 bases and J by 0 bases; unmatched bases: 8. There are 16 residues in the CDR3. In DNA form, the CDR3 reads TGTGCCAGCACCCTAGCGGGCCGCAGCTCCTACAATGAGCAGTTCTTC. Residues: CASTLAGRSSYNEQFF.

In this sample, this clonotype turned up a few times. The junction does not match germline at one end; this may be a read error. The CDR3 here is CASSVQRMYSEQFF. The CDR3, as DNA: TGTGCCAGCTCGGTCCAGCGGATGTACAGTGAGCAGTTCTTC. The V and J genes are TRBV5-6 and TRBJ2-1, with D tentatively TRBD2 (5 bases). CDR1 SGHDT and CDR2 YYEEEE come from the germline V gene. The CDR3 has 14 residues.

The chain has TRBV3-1 and TRBJ2-3, with a possible D match to TRBD2 (6 bases). Germline V gene data show CDR1 as LGHDT and CDR2 as YNNKEL (reference sequence). Trimming removed 0 bases from V and 1 base from J, with 11 bases in between. This CDR3 contains 16 residues. This CDR3 is CASSQDKKRGTDTQYF. The CDR3 DNA reads TGTGCCAGCAGCCAAGACAAAAAGCGGGGCACAGATACGCAGTATTTT.

This clonotype has only a few counts. The J gene is TRBJ2-3, the V gene TRBV10-3; possibly TRBD1 or TRBD2 for D (7 bases each). The CDR3 is 17 amino acids. CDR1 and CDR2 from the germline V gene are ENHRY and SYGVKD. V lost 3 bases to trimming and J lost 0 bases, with 16 bases between them. The CDR3 nucleotides are TGTGCCATCAGTGAAAAGGGAGGGGGACAGAGCACAGATACGCAGTATTTT. Its protein product is CAISEKGGGQSTDTQYF.

This clonotype was picked up many times. J is TRBJ1-1 and V is TRBV12-3 or TRBV12-4; no clear D. The CDR3 is 13 residues long. The V and J ends lost 1 base and 8 bases respectively, with 11 bases between them. Written as DNA, the CDR3 is TGTGCCAGCAGTTTAGGTGGCCCAGTGGAAGCTTTCTTT. Translating it yields CASSLGGPVEAFF.

The chain combines TRBV5-1 with TRBJ2-7; 8 bases agree with TRBD2. The closer fit of TRBJ2-4 to the DNA end suggests the J call may be wrong. From germline, CDR1 is SGHRS and CDR2 YFSETQ. CDR3 length equals 16 residues. The DNA of the CDR3 is TGCGCCAGCAGCTTGGGAGGCGGGGGGCGCGAAAACATTCAGTACTTC. As protein: CASSLGGGGRENIQYF.

The chain employs TRBV30 and TRBJ2-1, with D unresolved. The CDR3 contains 13 residues. Trimming shortened V by 4 bases and J by 7 bases, and 14 bases separated the two germline ends. Per germline, CDR1 GTSNPN and CDR2 SVGIG (reference sequence). CDR3 amino acids: CAWTPGRTNEQFF. CDR3 sequence (DNA): TGTGCCTGGACCCCCGGGCGAACAAATGAGCAGTTCTTC. Drawing the rest from reference TRBV30 and TRBJ2-1, the complete variable domain is SQTIHQWPATLVQPVGSPLSLECTVEGTSNPNLYWYRQAAGRGLQLLFYSVGIGQISSEVPQNLSASRPQDRQFILSSKKLLLSDSGFYLCAWTPGRTNEQFFGPGTRLTVL.

The chain uses TRBV20-1 and TRBJ2-5, with a tentative D call TRBD2 (6 bases). V was trimmed by 5 bases and J by 0 bases, leaving 13 bases between them. The germline V gene has CDR1 DFQATT and CDR2 SNEGSKA (reference sequence). The length of the CDR3 is 14 residues. CDR3 in DNA: TGCAGTGCTCCCCCGGGGGAGCACCAAGAGACCCAGTACTTC. This codes for CSAPPGEHQETQYF.

There are a few counts of this clonotype. The rearrangement links TRBV5-1 to TRBJ1-5; D gene unclear. This CDR3 is 14 amino acids long. The germline V and J ends were trimmed by 5 bases and 4 bases, with 13 bases remaining between them. CDR1 and CDR2 from the germline V gene are SGHRS and YFSETQ. As DNA, the CDR3 is TGCGCCAGCAGGGAAGGTTCGACTAATCAGCCCCAGCATTTT. This codes for CASREGSTNQPQHF.

This clonotype was observed a handful of times. The DNA for the CDR3 is TGTGCCAGCAGCGTAGACGGGGTTGGCGCTAACTATGGCTACACCTTC. Translated: CASSVDGVGANYGYTF. This chain links TRBV9 with TRBJ1-2; D remains unclear. Germline V gene data show CDR1 as SGDLS and CDR2 as YYNGEE. The V and J ends lost 0 bases and 0 bases respectively, with 12 bases between them. The CDR3 spans 16 residues.

V usage is TRBV12-3 or TRBV12-4 and J usage is TRBJ2-1, with 10 nucleotides matching TRBD1. This CDR3 has 14 residues. V dropped 10 bases and J dropped 8; count of bases not matched to a gene: 11. CDR3 nucleotide sequence: TGTGCCACCTCGGGACAGGGGCCCTGGGATGAGCAGTTCTTC. It encodes CATSGQGPWDEQFF.